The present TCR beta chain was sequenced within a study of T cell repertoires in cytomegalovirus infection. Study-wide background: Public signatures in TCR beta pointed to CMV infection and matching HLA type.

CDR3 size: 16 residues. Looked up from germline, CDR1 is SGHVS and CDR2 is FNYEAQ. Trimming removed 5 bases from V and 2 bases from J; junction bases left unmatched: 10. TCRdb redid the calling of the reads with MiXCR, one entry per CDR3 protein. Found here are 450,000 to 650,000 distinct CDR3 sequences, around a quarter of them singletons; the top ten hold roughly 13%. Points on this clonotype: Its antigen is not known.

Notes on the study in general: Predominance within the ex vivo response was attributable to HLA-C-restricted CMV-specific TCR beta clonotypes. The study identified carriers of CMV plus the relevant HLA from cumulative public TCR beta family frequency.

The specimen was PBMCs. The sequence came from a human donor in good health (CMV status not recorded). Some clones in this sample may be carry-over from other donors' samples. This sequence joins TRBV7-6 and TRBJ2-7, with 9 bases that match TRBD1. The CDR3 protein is CASSTGQGIGAYEQYF. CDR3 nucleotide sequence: TGTGCCAGCAGCACAGGACAGGGGATAGGGGCCTACGAGCAGTACTTC.